These 8 T cell receptor beta chains originate from one sample sequenced in a study of T-cell memory formation after mild COVID-19. TCRdb ran MiXCR on the 5' RACE reads and lists one entry per CDR3 protein. The sample carries just over 400,000 distinct CDR3 sequences, 20% to 30% recorded once. Material: PBMCs or a T cell subset sorted from them (not recorded which). Receptors were obtained from an adult woman who had mild COVID-19 (a few samples of this study predate the infection). Cell type and time point are not known.

This chain connects TRBV27 to TRBJ2-3; the D gene is possibly TRBD1 (5 bases). Germline V gene lookup returns CDR1 MNHEY and CDR2 SMNVEV (reference sequence). The CDR3 extends over 11 amino acids. V was clipped by 7 bases and J by 7 bases, with 9 bases between them. The CDR3 spells CASTQGYTQYF. CDR3 coding DNA: TGTGCCAGCACCCAGGGCTATACGCAGTATTTT.

The chain carries TRBV4-1 and TRBJ2-3; 14 bases align to TRBD2. This CDR3 region has 17 residues. V was clipped by 4 bases and J by 6 bases; unmatched bases: 9. Per germline, CDR1 MGHRA and CDR2 YSYEKL. This chain's CDR3 is CASSRDGTSGGLDTQYF. The CDR3 bases are TGCGCCAGCAGCCGAGACGGGACTAGCGGGGGCCTGGATACGCAGTATTTT.

This clonotype was seen a single time. V gene TRBV6-2 or TRBV6-3 combines with J gene TRBJ2-7; no clear D. The CDR3 consists of 15 residues. CDR1 and CDR2 (germline): MNHEY, SVGEGT. Trimming pared 5 bases from V and 0 bases from J, leaving 14 bases between. As DNA, the CDR3 is TGTGCCAGCAGTCGCGACTCAGCCCTCTCCTACGAGCAGTACTTC. Translated, it gives CASSRDSALSYEQYF.

Only a few counts were recorded for this clonotype. The chain is built from TRBV24-1 and TRBJ2-5, with 7 nucleotides matching TRBD1. Per the germline V gene, CDR1 is KGHDR and CDR2 is SFDVKD. The V and J ends lost 1 base and 5 bases, in that order; junction bases with no gene match: 6. The CDR3 sequence is 15 residues long. The CDR3 coding sequence is TGTGCCACCAGTGATTTAGGTACAGGGGAGGAGACCCAGTACTTC. It codes for CATSDLGTGEETQYF.

V and J are TRBV5-6 and TRBJ1-6; D not resolved. Germline CDR1 is SGHDT and CDR2 is YYEEEE. V was cut by 2 bases and J by 11 bases, with 14 bases left in between. This CDR3 is 14 amino acids long. The CDR3 sequence: CASSLNGPEPPLHF. The CDR3 DNA is TGTGCCAGCAGCTTAAACGGCCCTGAGCCACCCCTCCACTTT.

This rearrangement joins TRBV29-1 to TRBJ2-5, with a weak D call TRBD1 (6 bases). This CDR3 is 14 amino acids long. Trimming removed 4 bases from V and 2 bases from J, with 14 bases in between. The germline V gene has CDR1 SQVTM and CDR2 ANQGSEA. The CDR3 nucleotides are TGCAGCGTTGTACGGGGTCAGGGGCAAGAGACCCAGTACTTC. As protein: CSVVRGQGQETQYF.

The rearrangement joins TRBV19 to TRBJ2-2; weak D call: TRBD2 (6 bases). This CDR3 region has 17 residues. Between the trimmed V and J ends, which lost 5 bases and 4 bases, there was a span of 20 bases. Germline CDR1 is LNHDA and CDR2 is SQIVND (reference sequence). CDR3 sequence (DNA): TGTGCCAGTAGTCCGGGACTTTTGAGGAGGGGCACCGGGGAGCTGTTTTTT. Translation: CASSPGLLRRGTGELFF.

This rearrangement joins TRBV12-3 or TRBV12-4 to TRBJ1-1, with D maybe TRBD1 (6 bases). V lost 4 bases, J lost 5 bases, and 14 bases lay in between. The CDR3 has 14 residues. CDR3 sequence: CASSWRGRGTEAFF. In DNA form, the CDR3 reads TGTGCCAGCAGTTGGCGGGGGCGCGGGACTGAAGCTTTCTTT.